This TCR beta chain is drawn from a study of T cell repertoires in cytomegalovirus infection. Points from the study as a whole: The response measured ex vivo was dominated by TCR beta clonotypes (HLA-C-restricted and CMV-specific).

Of note for this clonotype: The antigen remains undetermined.

V lost 0 bases, J lost 8 bases, and 13 bases lay in between. Germline values: CDR1 LGHNA, CDR2 YSLEER. The CDR3 is 14 residues long. TCRdb called the reads again in MiXCR, with one record for every CDR3 protein. The data contain nearly 650,000 distinct CDR3 sequences, about 24% of them singletons. The clonotype was recovered from a human donor in good health (CMV status not recorded). Some clones in this sample may be carry-over from other donors' samples. V and J are TRBV4-3 and TRBJ1-2; possibly TRBD1 for D (6 bases). Sequenced material: CD8+ T cells from PBMCs. The CDR3: CASSQEGGSMGYTF. CDR3 bases: TGCGCCAGCAGCCAAGAAGGGGGATCAATGGGCTACACCTTC.